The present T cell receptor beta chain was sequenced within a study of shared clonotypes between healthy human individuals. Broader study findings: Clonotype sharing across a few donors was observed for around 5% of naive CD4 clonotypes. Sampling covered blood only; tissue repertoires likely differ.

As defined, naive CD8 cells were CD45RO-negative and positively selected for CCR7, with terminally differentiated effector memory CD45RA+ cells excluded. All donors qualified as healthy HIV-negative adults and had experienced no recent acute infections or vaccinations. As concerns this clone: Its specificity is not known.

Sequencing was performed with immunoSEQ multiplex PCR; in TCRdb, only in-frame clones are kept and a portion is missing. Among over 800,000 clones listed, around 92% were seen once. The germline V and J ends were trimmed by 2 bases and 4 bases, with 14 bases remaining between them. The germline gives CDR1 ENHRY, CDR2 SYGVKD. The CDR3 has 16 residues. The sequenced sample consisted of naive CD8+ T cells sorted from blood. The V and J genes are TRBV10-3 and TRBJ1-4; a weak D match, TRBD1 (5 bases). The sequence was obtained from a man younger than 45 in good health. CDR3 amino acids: CAISELLGASNEKLFF. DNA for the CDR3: TGTGCCATCAGTGAGCTCCTAGGGGCCAGTAATGAAAAACTGTTTTTT.